This T cell receptor (beta chain) emerged from a study of T cell responses to AZD1222 COVID-19 vaccine. Whole-study results and caveats: When two AZD1222 doses had been given, Spike-specific TCR breadth and depth rose.

The CDR3 is made up of 12 amino acids. Germline V gives CDR1 SGHAT, CDR2 FQDESV (reference sequence). Between the trimmed V and J ends, which lost 6 bases and 6 bases, there was a span of 11 bases. Profiling relied on immunoSEQ multiplex PCR, and the TCRdb table lists in-frame clones only, not all of them. Altogether under 150,000 clones are present, about 92% being singletons, with the ten largest covering 1.1%. Turning to this clone: Antigen unknown.

The source was peripheral blood, collected on day 0 of AZD1222 vaccination. The J gene is TRBJ1-1, the V gene TRBV11-1, with D uncertain. The sequence came from an adult in good health. The CDR3 bases are TGTGCCAGCAGTCCCGGACCTCCTGAAGCTTTCTTT. Its protein product is CASSPGPPEAFF.